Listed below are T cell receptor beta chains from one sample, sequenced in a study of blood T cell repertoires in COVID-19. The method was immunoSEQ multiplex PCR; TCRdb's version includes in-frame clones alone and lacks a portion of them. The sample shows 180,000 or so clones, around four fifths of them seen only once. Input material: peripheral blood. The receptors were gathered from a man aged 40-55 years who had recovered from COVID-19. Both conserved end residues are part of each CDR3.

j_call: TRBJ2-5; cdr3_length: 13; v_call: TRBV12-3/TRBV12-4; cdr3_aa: CASSLTGSETQYF
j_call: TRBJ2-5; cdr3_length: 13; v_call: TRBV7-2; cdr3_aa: CASSEETEETQYF
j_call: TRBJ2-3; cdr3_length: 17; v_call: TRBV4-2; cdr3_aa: CASSQDLLAARTDTQYF
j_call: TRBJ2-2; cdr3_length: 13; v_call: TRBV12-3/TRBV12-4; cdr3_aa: CASGRPNTGELFF
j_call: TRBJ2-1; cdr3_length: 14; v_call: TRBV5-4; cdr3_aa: CASSTGTPYNEQFF
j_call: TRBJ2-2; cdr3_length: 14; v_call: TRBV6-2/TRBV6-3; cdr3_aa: CASSHGGHTGELFF
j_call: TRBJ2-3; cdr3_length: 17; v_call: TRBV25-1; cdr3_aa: CASITQVLAGGADTQYF
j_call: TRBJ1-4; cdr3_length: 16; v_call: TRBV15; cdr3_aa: CATSRVFPGGVEKLFF
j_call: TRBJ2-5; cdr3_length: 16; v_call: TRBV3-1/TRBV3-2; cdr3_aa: CASSQGPTGTQETQYF
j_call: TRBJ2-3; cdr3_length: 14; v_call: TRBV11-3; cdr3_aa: CASSLEASTDTQYF
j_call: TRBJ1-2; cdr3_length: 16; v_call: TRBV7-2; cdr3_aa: CASSTGQGYDNYGYTF
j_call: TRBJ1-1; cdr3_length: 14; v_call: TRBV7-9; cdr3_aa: CASSLGQGNIEAFF
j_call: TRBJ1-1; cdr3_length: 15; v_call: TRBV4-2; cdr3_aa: CASRKPGQGDTEAFF
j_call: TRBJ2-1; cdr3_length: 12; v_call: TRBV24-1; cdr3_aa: CATRGGYNEQFF
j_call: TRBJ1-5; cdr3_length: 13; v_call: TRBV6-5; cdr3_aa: CAHGQGRNQPQHF
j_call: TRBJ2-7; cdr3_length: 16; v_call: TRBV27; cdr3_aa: CASRPLRGYSSYEQYF
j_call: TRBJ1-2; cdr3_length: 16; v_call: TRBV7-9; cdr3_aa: CASSSSSRVADYGYTF
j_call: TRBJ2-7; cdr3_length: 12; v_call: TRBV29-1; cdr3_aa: CSVVTGPGEQYF
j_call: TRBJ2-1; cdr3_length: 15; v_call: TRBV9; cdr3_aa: CASSVATTVLSEQFF
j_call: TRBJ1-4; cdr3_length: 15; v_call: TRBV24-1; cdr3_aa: CATSATNRAQRKLFF
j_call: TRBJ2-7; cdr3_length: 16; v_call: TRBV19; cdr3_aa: CASSIGGLSSYYEQYF
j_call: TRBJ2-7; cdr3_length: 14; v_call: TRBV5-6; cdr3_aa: CASSLDRGLYEQYF
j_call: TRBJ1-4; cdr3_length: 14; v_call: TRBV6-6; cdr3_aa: CASSYWSGDEKLFF
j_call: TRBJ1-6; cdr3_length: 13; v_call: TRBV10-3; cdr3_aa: CAISESGNSPLHF
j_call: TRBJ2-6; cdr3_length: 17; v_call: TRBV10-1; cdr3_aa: CASSPGQGASGANVLTF
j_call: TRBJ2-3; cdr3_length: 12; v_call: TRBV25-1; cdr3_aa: CASRLATDTQYF
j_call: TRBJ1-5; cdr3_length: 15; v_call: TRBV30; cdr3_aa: CAWSPGTGAYQPQHF
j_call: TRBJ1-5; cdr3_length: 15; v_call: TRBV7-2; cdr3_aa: CASSLVAGSNQPQHF
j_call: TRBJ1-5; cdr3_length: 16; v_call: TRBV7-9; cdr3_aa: CASSPGTGGVNQPQHF
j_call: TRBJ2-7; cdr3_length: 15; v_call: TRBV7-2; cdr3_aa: CASSLGGSATYEQYF
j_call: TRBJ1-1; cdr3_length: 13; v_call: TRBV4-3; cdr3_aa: CASSQSTANEAFF
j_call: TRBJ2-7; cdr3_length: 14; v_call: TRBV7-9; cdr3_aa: CASSLGLAGGEQYF
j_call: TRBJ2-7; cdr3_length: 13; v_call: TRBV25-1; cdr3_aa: CASSVGSSYEQYF
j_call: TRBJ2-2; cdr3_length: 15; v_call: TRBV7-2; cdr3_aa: CASSGQGGGTGELFF
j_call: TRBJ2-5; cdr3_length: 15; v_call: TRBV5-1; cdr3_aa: CASMGPLAGAETQYF
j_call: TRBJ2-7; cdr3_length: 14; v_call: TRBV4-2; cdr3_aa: CASSPVRGDYEQYF
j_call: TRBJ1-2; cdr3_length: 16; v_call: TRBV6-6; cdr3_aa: CASSLLSGTGDYGYTF
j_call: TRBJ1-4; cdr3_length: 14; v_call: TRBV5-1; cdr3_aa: CASSLGQGGEKLFF
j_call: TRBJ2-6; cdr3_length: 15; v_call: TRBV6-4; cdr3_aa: CASSDGQGGANVLTF
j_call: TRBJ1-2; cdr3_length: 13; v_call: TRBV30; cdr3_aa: CACPFEWAQGYTF
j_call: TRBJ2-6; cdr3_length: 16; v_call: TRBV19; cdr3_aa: CASSTLGSSGANVLTF
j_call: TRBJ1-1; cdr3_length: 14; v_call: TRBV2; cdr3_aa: CASSYKGARTEAFF
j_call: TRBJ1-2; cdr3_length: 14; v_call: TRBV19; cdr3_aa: CASSIYSTDYGYTF
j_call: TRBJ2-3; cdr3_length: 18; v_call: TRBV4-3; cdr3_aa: CASSQAGAGASSTDTQYF
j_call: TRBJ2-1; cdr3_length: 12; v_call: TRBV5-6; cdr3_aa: CASSLVLNEQFF
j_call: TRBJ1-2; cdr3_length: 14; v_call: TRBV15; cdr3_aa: CATSRDRGNYGYTF
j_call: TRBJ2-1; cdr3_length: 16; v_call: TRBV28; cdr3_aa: CASSRFRGASYNEQFF
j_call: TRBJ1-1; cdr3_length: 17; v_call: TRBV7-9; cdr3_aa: CASSGRDRGLMNTEAFF
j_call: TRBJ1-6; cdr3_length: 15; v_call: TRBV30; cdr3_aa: CAWSGPGTGASPLHF
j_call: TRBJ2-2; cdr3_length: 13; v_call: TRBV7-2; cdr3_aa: CASTKPFTGELFF
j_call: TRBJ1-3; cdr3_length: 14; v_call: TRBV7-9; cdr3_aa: CASSTQGSGNTIYF
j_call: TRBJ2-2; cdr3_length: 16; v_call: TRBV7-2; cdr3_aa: CASSFQTGVGGGELFF
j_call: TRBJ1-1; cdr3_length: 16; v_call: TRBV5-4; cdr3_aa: CASSLGVGGMNTEAFF
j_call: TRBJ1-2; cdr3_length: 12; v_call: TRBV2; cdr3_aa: CASTPGNYGYTF
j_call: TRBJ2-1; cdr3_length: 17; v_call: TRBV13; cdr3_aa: CASSNSLGAGAGNEQFF
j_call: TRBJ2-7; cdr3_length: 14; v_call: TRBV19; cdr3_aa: CASSIQRGAYEQYF
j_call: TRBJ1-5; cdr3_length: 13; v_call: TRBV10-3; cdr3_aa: CAIGEKNHQPQHF